These T cell receptor beta chains were read from a single sample in a study of T-cell reconstitution after alpha-beta-depleted transplantation in children. TCRdb re-analysed the PCR reads in MiXCR, keeping a single row per CDR3 protein. The data show about 980,000 distinct CDR3 sequences, with around 30% seen just once and around 30% held by the top ten. The sample consisted of PBMCs, mostly from graft donor cells, taken 360 days after TCRalphabeta/CD19-depleted stem cell transplant. Receptors originate from a boy younger than two who had a stem cell transplant for SCID, so the T cells may come from the graft donor. The CDR3 runs from the conserved cysteine through the conserved F or W. A D gene is named only where the DNA matches it firmly. Expanded clones get a size class; other rows say once, few or many, or leave the size out.

D gene	J gene	clone size	V gene	CDR3 DNA	CDR3 protein
.	TRBJ2-3	few	TRBV10-1	TGCGCCAGCAGTGAGTTGCCGGGCCCCGGGCTCCCAGATACGCAGTATTTT	CASSELPGPGLPDTQYF
.	TRBJ2-1	.	TRBV4-3	TGCGCCAGCAGCCAAGTTGTAGATGACAATGAGCAGTTCTTC	CASSQVVDDNEQFF
TRBD1	TRBJ2-2	few	TRBV4-1	TGCGCCAGCAGCCAGGCAGGGGGCTTAAACACCGGGGAGCTGTTTTTT	CASSQAGGLNTGELFF
TRBD1	TRBJ1-1	.	TRBV4-2	TGTGCCAGCAGCCAAGATCCGAGTCCGGGGCAGGGGGGTTTCTTT	CASSQDPSPGQGGFF
TRBD1	TRBJ1-3	.	TRBV6-1	TGTGCCAGCAGTCCCACGGGGACAGCCGTCGACACCATATATTTT	CASSPTGTAVDTIYF
.	TRBJ1-1	few	TRBV5-1	TGCGCCAGCAGCTTGGAACTTTGGACAGTCATGAACACTGAAGCTTTCTTT	CASSLELWTVMNTEAFF
.	TRBJ1-1	.	TRBV5-1	TGCGCCAGCAGATTCGCCGGAACGAACACTGAAGCTTTCTTT	CASRFAGTNTEAFF
TRBD1	TRBJ2-7	.	TRBV18	TGTGCCAGCTCACCGGCGCCGGGACAGGGTCGAGGCTACGAGCAGTACTTC	CASSPAPGQGRGYEQYF
TRBD1	TRBJ2-7	.	TRBV4-2	TGTGCCAGCATGCTTAGGCAGGGGGCTGCCGATTACTACGAGCAGTACTTC	CASMLRQGAADYYEQYF
TRBD2	TRBJ2-1	.	TRBV6-2/TRBV6-3	TGTGCCAGCAGTTACTCGGATCCGGGACTAGCGGTTTACAATGAGCAGTTCTTC	CASSYSDPGLAVYNEQFF
.	TRBJ2-5	few	TRBV29-1	TGCAGCGTTGTTTTCCCATCCGAGACCCAGTACTTC	CSVVFPSETQYF
.	TRBJ2-5	few	TRBV12-3/TRBV12-4	TGTGCCAGCAGTTCAGGGCCCCAGGAGGAGACCCAGTACTTC	CASSSGPQEETQYF
TRBD2	TRBJ2-3	few	TRBV5-1	TGCGCCAGCAGCCTTAGCGGGGCTCCCTCAGATACGCAGTATTTT	CASSLSGAPSDTQYF
TRBD1	TRBJ1-5	.	TRBV4-1	TGCGCCAGCAGCCAAGGCAGGGGGCGAAGGCAGCCCCAGCATTTT	CASSQGRGRRQPQHF
.	TRBJ2-2	.	TRBV5-5	TGTGCCAGCAGCCTCCTAAGCACCGGGGAGCTGTTTTTT	CASSLLSTGELFF
TRBD2	TRBJ2-3	.	TRBV5-1	TGCGCCAGCAGCTTGATCCGTAGCGGGGGCGGGAATACGCAGTATTTT	CASSLIRSGGGNTQYF
TRBD1	TRBJ2-1	.	TRBV5-1	TGCGCCAGCAGCCCCCGGGGGACAGGGGCCAGCGGTGAGCAGTTCTTC	CASSPRGTGASGEQFF
.	TRBJ1-6	.	TRBV20-1	TGCAGTGCTAGTCCCCGGGGGGATAATTCACCCCTCCACTTT	CSASPRGDNSPLHF
TRBD2	TRBJ2-2	.	TRBV2	TGTGCCAGCAGTCAGGCGCTAGCGGGGACCGGGGAGCTGTTTTTT	CASSQALAGTGELFF
.	TRBJ2-3	few	TRBV20-1	TGCAGTGCTCCGGGGGTTAGCACAGATACGCAGTATTTT	CSAPGVSTDTQYF
.	TRBJ1-2	.	TRBV20-1	TGCAGTGCTAGAGATTGGGGGGGGACCTATGGCTACACCTTC	CSARDWGGTYGYTF
.	TRBJ1-3	.	TRBV12-3/TRBV12-4	TGTGCCAGCAGCACGACAGGAGGGGGAAACACCATATATTTT	CASSTTGGGNTIYF
TRBD2	TRBJ2-3	.	TRBV6-1	TGTGCCAGCAGTACGACTAGCGGGGGCCGAAGCACAGATACGCAGTATTTT	CASSTTSGGRSTDTQYF
.	TRBJ1-1	.	TRBV29-1	TGCAGCGTTGCGGTCCCACGGGCTGAAGCTTTCTTT	CSVAVPRAEAFF
.	TRBJ1-2	.	TRBV28	TGTGCCAGCAGTTCTAGTTTATTGGATGGGTTTTCCTATGGCTACACCTTC	CASSSSLLDGFSYGYTF
.	TRBJ1-2	many	TRBV20-1	TGCAGTGCTGACGGCTCTGGCTACACCTTC	CSADGSGYTF
.	TRBJ2-3	many	TRBV28	TGTGCCAGCAGTCGTGGCATTGGCACTCACGGCACAGATACGCAGTATTTT	CASSRGIGTHGTDTQYF
.	TRBJ1-1	.	TRBV5-6	TGTGCCAGCAGACCTGATTTAGGCACCCGTGTGAACACTGAAGCTTTCTTT	CASRPDLGTRVNTEAFF
TRBD2	TRBJ2-1	.	TRBV6-5	TGTGCCAGCAGTTACTCGGGCTCTAGCGGGGGGCCCCAGACCCTCAATGAGCAGTTCTTC	CASSYSGSSGGPQTLNEQFF
.	TRBJ1-5	.	TRBV20-1	TGCAGTGCTAGGGACCTCCTGGGGAATCAGCCCCAGCATTTT	CSARDLLGNQPQHF
TRBD2	TRBJ2-3	.	TRBV11-1	TGTGCCAGCAGCTCTCTCCAAAAGTGGACTAGCGGGGCGCGTACGCAGTATTTT	CASSSLQKWTSGARTQYF
TRBD1	TRBJ2-3	.	TRBV7-2	TGTGCCAGCAGCTTAGACGGGACAGTCACAGATACGCAGTATTTT	CASSLDGTVTDTQYF
TRBD1	TRBJ2-5	few	TRBV12-3/TRBV12-4	TGTGCCAGCAGTTTTTACAGGGGGGAGACCCAGTACTTC	CASSFYRGETQYF
.	TRBJ1-2	.	TRBV4-3	TGCGCCAGCAGCCAGGACCTCGGCAGGGTCGACTATGGCTACACCTTC	CASSQDLGRVDYGYTF
.	TRBJ2-7	.	TRBV12-3/TRBV12-4	TGTGCCAGCAGTCAAAAGAGGGGTCTAGCCTACGAGCAGTACTTC	CASSQKRGLAYEQYF
.	TRBJ2-5	.	TRBV6-5	TGTGCCAGCAGTTACTCGCGGAAAAGCGGTCGAGGTATTCAAGAGACCCAGTACTTC	CASSYSRKSGRGIQETQYF
.	TRBJ1-1	.	TRBV19	TGTGCCAGTAGCATGGGGGGGACCCTTGAAGCTTTCTTT	CASSMGGTLEAFF
.	TRBJ2-4	.	TRBV20-1	TGCAGTGCTAGAGATCTTGGGGGGCGAGCCAAAAACATTCAGTACTTC	CSARDLGGRAKNIQYF
.	TRBJ2-3	.	TRBV7-9	TGTGCCAGCAGCTTAGCAGGACAAAGACCCACAGATACGCAGTATTTT	CASSLAGQRPTDTQYF
TRBD1	TRBJ2-4	.	TRBV29-1	TGCAGCGTTGAAGATCCATGGACAGGGCCAAACAAAAACATTCAGTACTTC	CSVEDPWTGPNKNIQYF
TRBD2	TRBJ2-1	few	TRBV7-3	TGTGCCAGCAGCTTTAACAGCGGGGGGCTCTACAATGAGCAGTTCTTC	CASSFNSGGLYNEQFF